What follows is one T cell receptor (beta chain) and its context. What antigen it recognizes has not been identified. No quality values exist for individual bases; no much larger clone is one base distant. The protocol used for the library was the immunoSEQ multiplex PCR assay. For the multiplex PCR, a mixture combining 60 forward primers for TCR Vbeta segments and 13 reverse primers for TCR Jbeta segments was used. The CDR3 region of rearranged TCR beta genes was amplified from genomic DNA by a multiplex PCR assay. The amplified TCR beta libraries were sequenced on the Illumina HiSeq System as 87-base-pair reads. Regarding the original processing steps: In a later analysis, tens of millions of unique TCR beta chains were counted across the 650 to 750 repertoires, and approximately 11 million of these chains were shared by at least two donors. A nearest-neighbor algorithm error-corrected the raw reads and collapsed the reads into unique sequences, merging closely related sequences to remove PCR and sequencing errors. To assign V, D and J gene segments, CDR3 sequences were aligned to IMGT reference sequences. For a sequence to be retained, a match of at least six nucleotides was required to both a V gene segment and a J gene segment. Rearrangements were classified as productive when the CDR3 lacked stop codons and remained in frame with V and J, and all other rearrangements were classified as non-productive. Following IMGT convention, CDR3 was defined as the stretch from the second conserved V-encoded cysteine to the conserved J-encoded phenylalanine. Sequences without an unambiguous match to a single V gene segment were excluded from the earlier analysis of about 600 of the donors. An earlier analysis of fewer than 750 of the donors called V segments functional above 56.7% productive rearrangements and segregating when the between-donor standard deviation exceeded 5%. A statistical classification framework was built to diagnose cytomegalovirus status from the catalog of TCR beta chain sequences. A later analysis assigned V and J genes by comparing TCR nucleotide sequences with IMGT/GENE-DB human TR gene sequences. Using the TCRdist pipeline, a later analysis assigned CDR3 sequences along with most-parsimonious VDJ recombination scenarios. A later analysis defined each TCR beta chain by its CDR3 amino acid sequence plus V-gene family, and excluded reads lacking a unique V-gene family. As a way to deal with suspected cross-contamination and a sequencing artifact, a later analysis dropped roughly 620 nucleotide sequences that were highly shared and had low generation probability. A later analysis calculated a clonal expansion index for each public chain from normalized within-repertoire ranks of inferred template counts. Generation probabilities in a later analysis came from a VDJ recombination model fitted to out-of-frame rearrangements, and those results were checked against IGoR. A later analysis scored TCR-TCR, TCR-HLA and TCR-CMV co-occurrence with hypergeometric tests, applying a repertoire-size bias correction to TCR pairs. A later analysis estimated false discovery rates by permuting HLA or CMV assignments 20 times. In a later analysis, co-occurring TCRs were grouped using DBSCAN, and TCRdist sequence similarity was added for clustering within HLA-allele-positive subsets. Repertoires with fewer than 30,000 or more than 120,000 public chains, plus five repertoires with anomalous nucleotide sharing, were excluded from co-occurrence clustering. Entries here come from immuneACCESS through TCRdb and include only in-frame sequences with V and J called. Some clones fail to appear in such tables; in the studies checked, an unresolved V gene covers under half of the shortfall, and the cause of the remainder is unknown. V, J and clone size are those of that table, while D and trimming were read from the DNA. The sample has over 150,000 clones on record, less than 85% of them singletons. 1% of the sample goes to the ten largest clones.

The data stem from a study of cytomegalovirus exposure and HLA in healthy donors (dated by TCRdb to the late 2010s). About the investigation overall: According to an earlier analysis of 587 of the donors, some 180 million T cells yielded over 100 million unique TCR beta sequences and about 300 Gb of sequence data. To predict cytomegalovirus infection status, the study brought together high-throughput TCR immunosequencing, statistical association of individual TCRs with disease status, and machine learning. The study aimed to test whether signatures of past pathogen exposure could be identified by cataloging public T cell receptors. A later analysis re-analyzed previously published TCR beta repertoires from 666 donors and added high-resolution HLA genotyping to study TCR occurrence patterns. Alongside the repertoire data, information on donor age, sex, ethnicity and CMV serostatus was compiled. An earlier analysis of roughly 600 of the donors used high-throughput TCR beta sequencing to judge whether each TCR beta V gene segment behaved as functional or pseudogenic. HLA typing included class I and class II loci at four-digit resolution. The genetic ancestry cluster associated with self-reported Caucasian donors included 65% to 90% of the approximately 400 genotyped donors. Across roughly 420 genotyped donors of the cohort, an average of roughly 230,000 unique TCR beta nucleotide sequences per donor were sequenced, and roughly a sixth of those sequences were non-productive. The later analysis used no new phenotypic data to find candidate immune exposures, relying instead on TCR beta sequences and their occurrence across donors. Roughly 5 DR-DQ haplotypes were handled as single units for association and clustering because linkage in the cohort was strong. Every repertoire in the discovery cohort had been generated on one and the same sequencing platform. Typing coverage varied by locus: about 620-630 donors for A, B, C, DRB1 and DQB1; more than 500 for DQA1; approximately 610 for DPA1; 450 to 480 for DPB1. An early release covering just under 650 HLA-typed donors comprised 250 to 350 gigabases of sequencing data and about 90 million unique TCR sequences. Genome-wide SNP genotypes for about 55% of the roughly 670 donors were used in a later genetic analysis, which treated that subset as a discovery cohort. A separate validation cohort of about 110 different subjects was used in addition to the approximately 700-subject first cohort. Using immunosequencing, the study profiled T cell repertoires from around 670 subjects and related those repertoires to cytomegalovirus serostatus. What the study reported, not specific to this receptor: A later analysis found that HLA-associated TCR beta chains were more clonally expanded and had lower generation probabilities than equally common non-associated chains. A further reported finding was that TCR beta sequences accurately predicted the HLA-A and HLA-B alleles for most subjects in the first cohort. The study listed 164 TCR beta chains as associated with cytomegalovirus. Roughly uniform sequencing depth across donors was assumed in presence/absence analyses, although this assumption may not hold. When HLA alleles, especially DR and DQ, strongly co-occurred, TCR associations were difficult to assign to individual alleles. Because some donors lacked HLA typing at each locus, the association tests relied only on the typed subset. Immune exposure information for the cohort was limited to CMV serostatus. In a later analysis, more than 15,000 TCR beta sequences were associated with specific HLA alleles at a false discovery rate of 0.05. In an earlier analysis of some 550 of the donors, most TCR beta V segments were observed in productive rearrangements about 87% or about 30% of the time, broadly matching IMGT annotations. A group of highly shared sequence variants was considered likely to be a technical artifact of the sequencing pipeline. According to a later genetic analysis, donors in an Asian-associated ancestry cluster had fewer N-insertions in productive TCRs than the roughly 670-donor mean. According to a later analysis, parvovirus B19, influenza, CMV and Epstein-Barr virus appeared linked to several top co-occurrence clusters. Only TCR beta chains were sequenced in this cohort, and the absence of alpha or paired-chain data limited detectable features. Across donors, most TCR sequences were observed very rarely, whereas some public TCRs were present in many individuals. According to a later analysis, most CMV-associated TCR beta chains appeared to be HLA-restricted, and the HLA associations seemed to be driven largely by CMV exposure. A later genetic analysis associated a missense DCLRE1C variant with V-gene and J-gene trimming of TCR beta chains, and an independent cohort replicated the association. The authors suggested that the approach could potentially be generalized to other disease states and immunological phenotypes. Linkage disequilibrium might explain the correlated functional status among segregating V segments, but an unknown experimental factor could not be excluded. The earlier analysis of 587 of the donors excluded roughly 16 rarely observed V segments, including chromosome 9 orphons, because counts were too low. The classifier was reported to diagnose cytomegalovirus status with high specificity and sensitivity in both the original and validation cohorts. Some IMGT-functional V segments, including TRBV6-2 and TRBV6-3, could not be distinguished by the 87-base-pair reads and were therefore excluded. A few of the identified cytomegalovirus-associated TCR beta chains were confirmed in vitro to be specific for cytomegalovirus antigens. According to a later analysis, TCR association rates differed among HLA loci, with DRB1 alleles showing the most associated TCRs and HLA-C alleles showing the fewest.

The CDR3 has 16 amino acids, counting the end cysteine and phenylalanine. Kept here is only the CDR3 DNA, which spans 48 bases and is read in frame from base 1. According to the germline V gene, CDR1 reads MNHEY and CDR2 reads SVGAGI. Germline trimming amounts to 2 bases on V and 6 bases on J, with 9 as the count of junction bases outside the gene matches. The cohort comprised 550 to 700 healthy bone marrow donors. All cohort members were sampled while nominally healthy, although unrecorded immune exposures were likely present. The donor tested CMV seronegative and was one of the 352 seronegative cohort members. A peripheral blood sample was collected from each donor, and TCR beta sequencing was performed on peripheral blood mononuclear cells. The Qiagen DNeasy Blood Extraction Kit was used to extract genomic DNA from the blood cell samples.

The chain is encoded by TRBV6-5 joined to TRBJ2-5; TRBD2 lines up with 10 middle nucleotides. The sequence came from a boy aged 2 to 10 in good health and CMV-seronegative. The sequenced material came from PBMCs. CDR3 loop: CASSYAPSGSMKTQYF. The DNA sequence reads TGTGCCAGCAGTTACGCGCCTAGCGGGAGTATGAAGACCCAGTACTTC.